The T cell receptor (beta chain) described here comes from a study of Ad26.COV2.S vaccination and SARS-CoV-2 variants. The treatment is: roughly 20 received Ad26.COV2.S at low or high dose, single or two shots; 5 received placebo; per-sample allocation not given. Specimens were obtained on day 63 following the first vaccine or placebo injection. Concerning this clone itself: The target antigen is unknown.

Study observations and caveats: Vaccinees showed greater spike-specific TCR breadth than placebo recipients. It was found that vaccine and placebo recipients had similar non-spike TCR breadth.

The CDR3 extends over 16 amino acids. Trimming at V came to 6 bases and at J to 1 base, leaving 9 bases not matched to a gene. Germline V gene lookup returns CDR1 MNHEY and CDR2 SMNVEV (reference sequence). Measured with immunoSEQ multiplex PCR; TCRdb has only the in-frame clones, and not every one. The sample yields about 350,000 clones, 88% seen once. The genes are TRBV27 and TRBJ1-3, with TRBD1 matching 7 bases. Here the sequenced sample was peripheral blood, taken in a trial of Ad26.COV2.S vaccine versus placebo. The receptor was derived from a person aged 18 to 59 who received the Ad26.COV2.S COVID-19 vaccine or a placebo. The CDR3 DNA reads as TGTGCCAGCAGCGCTTTTGGACAGGCATCTGGAAACACCATATATTTT. It encodes CASSAFGQASGNTIYF.